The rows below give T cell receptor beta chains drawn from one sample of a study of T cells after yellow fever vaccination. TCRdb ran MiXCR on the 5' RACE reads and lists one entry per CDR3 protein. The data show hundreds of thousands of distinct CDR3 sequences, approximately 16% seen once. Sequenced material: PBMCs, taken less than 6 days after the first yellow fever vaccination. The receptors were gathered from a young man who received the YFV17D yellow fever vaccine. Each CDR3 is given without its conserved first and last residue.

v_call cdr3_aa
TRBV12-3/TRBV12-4 ASSLGRGGHNEQF
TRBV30 AWNGDSSYNSPLH
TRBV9 ASSATGVIYGYT
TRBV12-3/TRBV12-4 ASSWEGIPKAF
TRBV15 ATSRGTEPQH
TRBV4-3 ASSQEGWGNEQF
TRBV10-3 AISERGEGREQY
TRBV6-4 ASSEGPRTTGELF
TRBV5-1 ASSNMNDDYT
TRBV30 AWGLSYEQY
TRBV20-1 SAPRGSGTDTQY
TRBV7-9 ASSLIVRQPGETQY
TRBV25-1 ASSEYSNSPLH
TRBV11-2 ASSPRTTQETQY
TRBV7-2 ASSLSGERQF
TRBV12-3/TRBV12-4 ASSFIGDTEAF
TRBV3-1 ASSQRLYQETQY
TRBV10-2 ASSEVSKGTDTQY
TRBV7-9 ASSTRTGGYGYT
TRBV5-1 ASSLGVVVTEAF
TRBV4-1 ASSQLADHYGYT